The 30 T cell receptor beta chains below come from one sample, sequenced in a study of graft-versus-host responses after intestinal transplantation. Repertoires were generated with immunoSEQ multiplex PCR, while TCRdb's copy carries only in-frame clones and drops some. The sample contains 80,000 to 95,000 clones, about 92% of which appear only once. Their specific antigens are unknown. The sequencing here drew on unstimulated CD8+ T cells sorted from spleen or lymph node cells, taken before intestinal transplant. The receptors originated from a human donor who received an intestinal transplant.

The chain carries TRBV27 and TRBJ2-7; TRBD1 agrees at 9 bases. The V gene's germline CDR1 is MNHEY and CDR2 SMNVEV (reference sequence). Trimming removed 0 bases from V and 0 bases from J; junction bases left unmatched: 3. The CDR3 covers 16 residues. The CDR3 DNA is TGTGCCAGCAGTTTATCGGGACAGGGAAGCTCCTACGAGCAGTACTTC. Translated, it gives CASSLSGQGSSYEQYF.

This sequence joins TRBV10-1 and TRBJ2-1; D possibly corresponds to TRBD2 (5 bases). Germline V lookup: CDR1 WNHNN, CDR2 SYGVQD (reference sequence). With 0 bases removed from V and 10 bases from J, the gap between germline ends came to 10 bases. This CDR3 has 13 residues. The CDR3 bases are TGCGCCAGCAGTGAGTCCATGGGAGTGGAGCAGTTCTTC. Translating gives CASSESMGVEQFF.

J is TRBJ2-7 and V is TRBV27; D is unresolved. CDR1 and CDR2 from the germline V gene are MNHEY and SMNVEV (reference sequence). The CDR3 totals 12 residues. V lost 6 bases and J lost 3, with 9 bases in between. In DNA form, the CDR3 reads TGTGCCAGCAGGACAAAGAGCTACGAGCAGTACTTC. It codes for CASRTKSYEQYF.

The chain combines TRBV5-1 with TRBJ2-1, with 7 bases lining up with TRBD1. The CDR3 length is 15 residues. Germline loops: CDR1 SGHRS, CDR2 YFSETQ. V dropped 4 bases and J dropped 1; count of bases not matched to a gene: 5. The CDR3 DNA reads TGCGCCAGCAGCCGGGACAGTCCTTCCTACAATGAGCAGTTCTTC. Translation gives CASSRDSPSYNEQFF.

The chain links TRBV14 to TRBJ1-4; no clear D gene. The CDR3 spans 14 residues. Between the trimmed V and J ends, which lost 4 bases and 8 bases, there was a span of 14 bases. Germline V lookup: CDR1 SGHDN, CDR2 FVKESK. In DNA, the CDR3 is TGTGCCAGCAGCCTCGCGGGTGGTATGGAAAAACTGTTTTTT. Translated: CASSLAGGMEKLFF.

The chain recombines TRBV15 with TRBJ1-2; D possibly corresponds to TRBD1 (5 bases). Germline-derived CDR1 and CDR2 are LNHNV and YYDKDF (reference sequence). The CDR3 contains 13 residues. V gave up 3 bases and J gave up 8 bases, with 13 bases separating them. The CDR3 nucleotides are TGTGCCACCAGCAGGGAGGGGTCCCGAGGCTACACCTTC. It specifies CATSREGSRGYTF. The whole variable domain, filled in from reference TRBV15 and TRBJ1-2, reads DAMVIQNPRYQVTQFGKPVTLSCSQTLNHNVMYWYQQKSSQAPKLLFHYYDKDFNNEADTPDNFQSRRPNTSFCFLDIRSPGLGDTAMYLCATSREGSRGYTFGSGTRLTVV.

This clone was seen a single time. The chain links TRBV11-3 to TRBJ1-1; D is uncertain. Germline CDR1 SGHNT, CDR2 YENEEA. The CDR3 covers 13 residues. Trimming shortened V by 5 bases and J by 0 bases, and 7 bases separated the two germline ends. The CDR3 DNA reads TGTGCCAGCAGCCCTGAGATGAACACTGAAGCTTTCTTT. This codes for CASSPEMNTEAFF.

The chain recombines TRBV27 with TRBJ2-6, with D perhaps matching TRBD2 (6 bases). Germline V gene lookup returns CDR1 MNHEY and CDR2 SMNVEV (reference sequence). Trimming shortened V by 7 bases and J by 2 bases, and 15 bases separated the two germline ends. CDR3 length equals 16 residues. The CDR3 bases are TGTGCCAGCACTCAGGCTGGAGGGGCTGGGGCCAACGTCCTGACTTTC. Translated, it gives CASTQAGGAGANVLTF.

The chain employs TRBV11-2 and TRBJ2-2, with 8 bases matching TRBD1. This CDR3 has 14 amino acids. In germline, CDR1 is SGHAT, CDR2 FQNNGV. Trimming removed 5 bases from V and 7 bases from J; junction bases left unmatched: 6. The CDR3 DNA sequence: TGTGCCAGCAGCCATCAGGGGGCGGGCGGGGAGCTGTTTTTT. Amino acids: CASSHQGAGGELFF.

The CDR3 nucleotides read TGTGCTAGTGGTTTGCCTACAGCGCCGGGGGAGGGTATCGCCGGGGAGCTGTTTTTT. It encodes CASGLPTAPGEGIAGELFF. The chain couples TRBV12-5 to TRBJ2-2; 7 bases are shared with TRBD2. CDR3 length: 19 residues. The ends lost 2 bases at V and 6 bases at J; junction bases unmatched: 18. The germline V gene has CDR1 LGHNT and CDR2 FRNRAP.

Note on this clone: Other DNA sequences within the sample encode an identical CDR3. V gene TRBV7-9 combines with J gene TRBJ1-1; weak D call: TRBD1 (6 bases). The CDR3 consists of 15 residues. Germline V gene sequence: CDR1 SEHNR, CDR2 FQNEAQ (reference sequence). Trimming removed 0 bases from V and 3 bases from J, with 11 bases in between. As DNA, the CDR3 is TGTGCCAGCAGCTTAGCGTTGGGACAAGACACTGAAGCTTTCTTT. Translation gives CASSLALGQDTEAFF.

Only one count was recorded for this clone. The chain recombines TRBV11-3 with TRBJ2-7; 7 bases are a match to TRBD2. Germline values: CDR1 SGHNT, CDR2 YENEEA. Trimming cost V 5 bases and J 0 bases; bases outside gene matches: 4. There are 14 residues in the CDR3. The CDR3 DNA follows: TGTGCCAGCAGCCAAAGCGGGGACTCCTACGAGCAGTACTTC. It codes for CASSQSGDSYEQYF.

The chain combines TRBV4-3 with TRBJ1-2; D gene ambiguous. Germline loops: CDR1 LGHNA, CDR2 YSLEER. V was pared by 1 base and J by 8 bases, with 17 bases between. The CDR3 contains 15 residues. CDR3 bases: TGCGCCAGCAGCCAAGGGTCCGGGCGAGGAGGCGGCTACACCTTC. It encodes CASSQGSGRGGGYTF.

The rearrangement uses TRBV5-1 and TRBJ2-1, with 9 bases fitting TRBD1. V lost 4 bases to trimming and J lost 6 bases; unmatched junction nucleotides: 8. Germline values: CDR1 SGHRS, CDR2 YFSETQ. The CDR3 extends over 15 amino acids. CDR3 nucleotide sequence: TGCGCCAGCAGCCCACAGGGGGCCACCGTCAATGAGCAGTTCTTC. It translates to CASSPQGATVNEQFF.

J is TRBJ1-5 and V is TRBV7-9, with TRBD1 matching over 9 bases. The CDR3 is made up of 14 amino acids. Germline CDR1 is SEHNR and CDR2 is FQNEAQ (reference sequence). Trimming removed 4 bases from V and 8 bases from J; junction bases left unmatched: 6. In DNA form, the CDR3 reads TGTGCCAGCAGCTCGCGGACAGGGGAGGAGCCCCAGCATTTT. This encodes CASSSRTGEEPQHF.

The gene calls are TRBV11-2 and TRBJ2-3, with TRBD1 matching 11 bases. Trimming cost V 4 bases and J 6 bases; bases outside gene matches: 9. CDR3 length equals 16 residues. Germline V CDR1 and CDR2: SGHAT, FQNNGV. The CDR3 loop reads CASSSGTGGGADTQYF. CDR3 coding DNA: TGTGCCAGCAGCTCCGGGACAGGGGGAGGCGCGGATACGCAGTATTTT.

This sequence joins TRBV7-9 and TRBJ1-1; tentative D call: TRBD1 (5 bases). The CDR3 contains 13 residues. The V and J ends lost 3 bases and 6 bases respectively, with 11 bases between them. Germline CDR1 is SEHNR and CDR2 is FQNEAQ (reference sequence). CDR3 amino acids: CASSLGTGAEAFF. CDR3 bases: TGTGCCAGCAGCTTGGGGACGGGGGCTGAAGCTTTCTTT.

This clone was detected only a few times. The CDR3 here is CASSQPLERRSYEQYF. The DNA of the CDR3 is TGTGCCAGCAGCCAACCACTCGAGAGGAGAAGTTACGAGCAGTACTTC. V is TRBV7-8 and J is TRBJ2-7; D not resolved. CDR3 size: 16 residues. Trimming took off 5 bases at V and 4 bases at J, with 21 bases between the two ends. CDR1 is SGHVS, CDR2 FQNEAQ, per germline.

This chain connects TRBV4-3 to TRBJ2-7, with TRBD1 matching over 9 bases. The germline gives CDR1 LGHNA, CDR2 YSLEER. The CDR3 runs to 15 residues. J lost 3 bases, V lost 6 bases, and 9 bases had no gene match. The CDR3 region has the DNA TGCGCCAGCAGGTACCCGGGACAGGGAAACTACGAGCAGTACTTC. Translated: CASRYPGQGNYEQYF.

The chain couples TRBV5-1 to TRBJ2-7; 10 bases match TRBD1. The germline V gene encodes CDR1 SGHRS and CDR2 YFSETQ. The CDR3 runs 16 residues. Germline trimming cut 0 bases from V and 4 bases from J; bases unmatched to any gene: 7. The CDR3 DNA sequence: TGCGCCAGCAGCTTGGGTCGCGGGACAGGGGTGTACGAGCAGTACTTC. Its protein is CASSLGRGTGVYEQYF.

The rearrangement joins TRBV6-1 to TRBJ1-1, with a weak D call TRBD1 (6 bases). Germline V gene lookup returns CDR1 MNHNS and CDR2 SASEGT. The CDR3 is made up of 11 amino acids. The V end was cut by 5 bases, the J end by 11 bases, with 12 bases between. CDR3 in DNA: TGTGCCAGCAGTCCAGGGGTATGGGCTTTCTTT. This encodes CASSPGVWAFF.

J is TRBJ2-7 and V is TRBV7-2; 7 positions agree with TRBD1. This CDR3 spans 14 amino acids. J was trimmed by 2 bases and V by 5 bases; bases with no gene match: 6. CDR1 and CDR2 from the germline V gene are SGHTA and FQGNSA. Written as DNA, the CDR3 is TGTGCCAGCAGCCCCTCTAGGGGGCCCTACGAGCAGTACTTC. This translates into CASSPSRGPYEQYF.

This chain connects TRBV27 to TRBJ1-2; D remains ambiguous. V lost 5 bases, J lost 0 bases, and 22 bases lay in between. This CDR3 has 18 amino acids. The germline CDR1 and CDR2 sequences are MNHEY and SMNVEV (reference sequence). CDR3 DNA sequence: TGTGCCAGCAGTCCCCGACCGGGAGTGGGAGTTACTAACTATGGCTACACCTTC. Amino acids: CASSPRPGVGVTNYGYTF.

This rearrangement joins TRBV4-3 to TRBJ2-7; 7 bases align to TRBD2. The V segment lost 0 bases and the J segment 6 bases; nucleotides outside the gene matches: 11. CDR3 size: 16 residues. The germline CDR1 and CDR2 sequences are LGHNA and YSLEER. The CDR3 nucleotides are TGCGCCAGCAGCCAAGATCCAGCGGGGACCCTCCTCGAGCAGTACTTC. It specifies CASSQDPAGTLLEQYF.

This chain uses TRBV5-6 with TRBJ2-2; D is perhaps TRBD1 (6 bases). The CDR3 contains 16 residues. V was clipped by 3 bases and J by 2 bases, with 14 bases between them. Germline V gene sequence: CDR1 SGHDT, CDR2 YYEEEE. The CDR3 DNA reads TGTGCCAGCAGCTGGACCGGGACACCTAACACCGGGGAGCTGTTTTTT. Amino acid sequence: CASSWTGTPNTGELFF.

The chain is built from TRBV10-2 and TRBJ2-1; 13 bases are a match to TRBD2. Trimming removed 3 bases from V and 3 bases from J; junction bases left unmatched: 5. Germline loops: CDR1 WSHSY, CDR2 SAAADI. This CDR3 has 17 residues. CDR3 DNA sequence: TGCGCCAGCAGTGATCCGGGACTAGCGGGGAGCTACAATGAGCAGTTCTTC. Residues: CASSDPGLAGSYNEQFF.

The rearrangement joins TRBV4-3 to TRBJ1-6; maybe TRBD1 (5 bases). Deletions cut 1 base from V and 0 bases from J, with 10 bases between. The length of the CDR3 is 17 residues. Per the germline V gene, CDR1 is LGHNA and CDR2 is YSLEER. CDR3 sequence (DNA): TGCGCCAGCAGCCAAGGGTATGGGGCCTCCTATAATTCACCCCTCCACTTT. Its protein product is CASSQGYGASYNSPLHF.

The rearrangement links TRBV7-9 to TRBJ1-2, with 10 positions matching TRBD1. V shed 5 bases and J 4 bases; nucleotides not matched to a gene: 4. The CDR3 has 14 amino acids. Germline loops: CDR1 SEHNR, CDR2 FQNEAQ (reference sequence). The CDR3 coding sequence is TGTGCCAGCAGCCATGGGACAGGGGCCTATGGCTACACCTTC. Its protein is CASSHGTGAYGYTF.

The CDR3: CASSFKVSDYGYTF. The DNA for the CDR3 is TGTGCCAGCAGTTTCAAAGTAAGCGATTATGGCTACACCTTC. The chain employs TRBV27 and TRBJ1-2; D ambiguous. V lost 3 bases, J lost 5 bases, and 13 bases lay in between. The length of the CDR3 is 14 residues. Germline CDR1 is MNHEY and CDR2 is SMNVEV (reference sequence).

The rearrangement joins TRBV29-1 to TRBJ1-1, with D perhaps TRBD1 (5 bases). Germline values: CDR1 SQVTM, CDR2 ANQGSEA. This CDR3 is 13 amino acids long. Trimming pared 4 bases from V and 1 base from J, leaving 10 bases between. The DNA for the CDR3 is TGCAGCGTTGCCGGCGGGGCGAACACTGAAGCTTTCTTT. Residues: CSVAGGANTEAFF.